Given below is one TCR beta chain in context. Its antigen is undetermined. These data are taken from a study of radiation and T cells in renal cell carcinoma. General observations from the study: No pretreatment tumor biopsies were available for baseline clonotypes. Top tumor clonotypes rose in blood 2 weeks post-radiation, then contracted.

Trimming shortened V by 4 bases and J by 4 bases, and 10 bases separated the two germline ends. The CDR3 covers 13 residues. Germline V CDR1 and CDR2: KGHSH, LQKENI. This sample's time point: baseline pretreatment blood. Noted treatment: 15 Gy SBRT to primary tumor, nephrectomy 4 weeks later. The patient's renal cell carcinoma had clear cell pathology. Produced via immunoSEQ multiplex PCR; TCRdb's table is partial and in-frame only. The sample has some 110,000 clones, 82% seen once. Specimen: blood, collected from a patient whose treatment included radiotherapy and nephrectomy. This sequence originates from a woman aged 55-75 years with renal cell carcinoma. The chain combines TRBV18 with TRBJ1-2; D possibly corresponds to TRBD1 (5 bases). The CDR3 here is CASSRGGTYGYTF. The CDR3 region has the DNA TGTGCCAGCTCACGGGGGGGGACCTATGGCTACACCTTC.